This TCR beta chain emerged from a study of blood T cell repertoires in COVID-19. Study-level background: Specimens from acute and convalescent COVID-19 originated in the United States, Italy and Spain.

Profiling relied on immunoSEQ multiplex PCR, and the TCRdb table lists in-frame clones only, not all of them. This sample has more than 80,000 clones, with over 75% found just once. The CDR3 totals 17 residues. The V and J ends lost 4 bases and 1 base, in that order; junction bases with no gene match: 10. In germline, CDR1 is ENHRY, CDR2 SYGVKD. The sequence derives from a woman aged 70-85 years with acute or convalescent COVID-19. Sequencing input: peripheral blood. The chain is built from TRBV10-3 and TRBJ2-3; 8 positions match TRBD1. This CDR3 is CAISVRRTGSGTDTQYF. The CDR3 DNA reads TGTGCCATCAGTGTTCGCCGGACAGGGAGCGGCACAGATACGCAGTATTTT.